This T cell receptor (beta chain) appears in the sequencing data of a study of T-cell memory formation after mild COVID-19. Study findings and constraints: Those CD4+ clones that contracted were mainly in CM and EM (CD8+ ones in EMRA). Pre-infection memory showed some responding clones, and this suggested that cross-reactive memory joined. Day 15 to 85 contractors were CD4/CD8 balanced; later expanders leaned CD4+.

This clonotype was counted a few times. Antigen specificity is unknown. Losses at the gene ends were 4 bases for V and 5 bases for J; bases not matched to a gene: 9. This CDR3 has 15 amino acids. Germline CDR1 SGHKS, CDR2 YYEKEE (reference sequence). Employing constant-segment primers, 5'RACE generated TCR alpha and TCR beta cDNA libraries bearing sample barcodes and UMIs. TCRdb independently ran MiXCR on the 5' RACE reads; one entry per CDR3 protein. The sample consists of under 250,000 distinct CDR3 sequences, 8.5% to 9.5% of them appearing once. Source material: PBMCs or a T cell subset sorted from them (not recorded which). V is TRBV5-5 and J is TRBJ1-2; 9 bases align to TRBD1. This sequence was found in a man aged 18 to 29 who had mild COVID-19 (a few samples of this study predate the infection). Cell type and time point are not known. The CDR3 bases are TGTGCCAGCAGCCTCGGGGACAGGGTGATATATGGCTACACCTTC. Protein sequence: CASSLGDRVIYGYTF. The variable domain in full, with the rest retrieved from reference TRBV5-5 and TRBJ1-2, is DAGVTQSPTHLIKTRGQQVTLRCSPISGHKSVSWYQQVLGQGPQFIFQYYEKEERGRGNFPDRFSARQFPNYSSELNVNALLLGDSALYLCASSLGDRVIYGYTFGSGTRLTVV.